The 17 T cell receptor beta chains reported below all come from one sample, sequenced in a study of graft-versus-host responses after intestinal transplantation (dated by TCRdb to 2020 to 2023). The library was obtained by the immunoSEQ multiplex PCR assay. Entries here come from immuneACCESS through TCRdb and include only in-frame sequences with V and J called. Some clones fail to appear in such tables; in the studies checked, an unresolved V gene covers under half of the shortfall, and the cause of the remainder is unknown. The table for this sample lists some 120,000 clones; around 92% of them were counted only once. The ten top clones hold more than 0.95% of the sample. What the time point label conveys for this sample: cells obtained before transplantation from donor or recipient. Antigens of these TCRs are unknown. The source was unstimulated CD8+ T cells sorted from spleen or lymph node cells, collected before transplant. The receptors originated from a human donor who was the organ donor for an intestinal transplant.

The chain is built from TRBV4-2 and TRBJ2-3; 8 bases align to TRBD2. Unmatched junction bases numbered 13, after V lost 4 bases and J lost 7 bases. This CDR3 region has 16 residues. Germline-derived CDR1 and CDR2 are LGHNA and YNFKEQ. This CDR3 is CASSPRLGGRWNTQYF. The DNA of the CDR3 is TGTGCCAGCAGCCCCCGCCTCGGCGGGAGGTGGAATACGCAGTATTTT.

This sequence joins TRBV4-3 and TRBJ2-3; the D gene is possibly TRBD1 (5 bases). The CDR3 has 15 residues. V was pared by 3 bases and J by 3 bases, with 13 bases between. From germline, CDR1 is LGHNA and CDR2 YSLEER. The CDR3 sequence: CASSQVQGRTDTQYF. The CDR3 DNA reads as TGCGCCAGCAGCCAGGTCCAGGGAAGGACAGATACGCAGTATTTT.

The chain employs TRBV4-3 and TRBJ2-5; D might be TRBD1 (6 bases). The CDR3 consists of 15 residues. CDR1 LGHNA and CDR2 YSLEER come from the germline V gene. V was cut by 0 bases and J by 5 bases, with 13 bases left in between. CDR3 loop: CASSQDRGSIETQYF. CDR3 nucleotide sequence: TGCGCCAGCAGCCAAGATAGGGGGTCGATCGAGACCCAGTACTTC.

The DNA for the CDR3 is TGTGCCAGCGGGACAGGGTCATACGAGCAGTACTTC. It translates to CASGTGSYEQYF. V is TRBV9 and J is TRBJ2-7; TRBD1 aligns across 9 bases. The trim removed 7 bases at V and 4 bases at J, leaving 3 bases unmatched. The CDR3 is made up of 12 amino acids. The germline V gene encodes CDR1 SGDLS and CDR2 YYNGEE.

This chain uses TRBV30 with TRBJ2-3; TRBD2 aligns across 7 bases. The CDR3 has 15 residues. Per germline, CDR1 GTSNPN and CDR2 SVGIG (reference sequence). Trimming at V came to 3 bases and at J to 2 bases, leaving 8 bases not matched to a gene. CDR3 protein: CAWRGGISPTDTQYF. As DNA, the CDR3 is TGTGCCTGGAGGGGGGGGATCTCCCCCACAGATACGCAGTATTTT. Looking up the rest from reference TRBV30 and TRBJ2-3 gives the full variable domain: SQTIHQWPATLVQPVGSPLSLECTVEGTSNPNLYWYRQAAGRGLQLLFYSVGIGQISSEVPQNLSASRPQDRQFILSSKKLLLSDSGFYLCAWRGGISPTDTQYFGPGTRLTVL.

The chain joins TRBV29-1 to TRBJ1-1; D is possibly TRBD1 (5 bases). The CDR3 is 11 residues long. Trimming took off 4 bases at V and 8 bases at J, with 11 bases between the two ends. CDR1 SQVTM and CDR2 ANQGSEA come from the germline V gene. The CDR3 DNA follows: TGCAGCGTTGGAGCAGGGTCCGAAGCTTTCTTT. This codes for CSVGAGSEAFF.

The chain joins TRBV7-9 to TRBJ2-3; D gene uncertain. Trimming cost V 6 bases and J 0 bases, with 4 bases left between them. The CDR3 is 12 amino acids. Germline-derived CDR1 and CDR2 are SEHNR and FQNEAQ (reference sequence). The CDR3 DNA is TGTGCCAGCAGGGACAGCACAGATACGCAGTATTTT. Translation gives CASRDSTDTQYF.

This chain uses TRBV5-1 with TRBJ2-5; D unclear. Germline-derived CDR1 and CDR2 are SGHRS and YFSETQ. V was cut by 4 bases and J by 3 bases, with 16 bases left in between. The CDR3 has 15 amino acids. CDR3 residues: CASSLPRGLEETQYF. The CDR3 DNA is TGCGCCAGCAGCCTACCCCGTGGCTTAGAAGAGACCCAGTACTTC.

This chain joins TRBV21-1 and TRBJ2-7; the table assigns TRBD2, which was not confirmed against the DNA. TRBV21-1 has pseudogene status. There are 15 residues in the CDR3. This chain's CDR3 is CASRKSGKEAYEQYF. CDR3 DNA sequence: TGTGCCAGCAGAAAAAGTGGGAAGGAGGCCTACGAGCAGTACTTC.

This clone was seen just once. The CDR3: CASRFASGNEQYF. In nucleotides, the CDR3 is TGTGCCAGCAGATTTGCTAGCGGCAACGAGCAGTACTTC. The rearrangement uses TRBV6-5 and TRBJ2-7; TRBD2 aligns across 7 bases. CDR3 length: 13 amino acids. Germline V gene lookup returns CDR1 MNHEY and CDR2 SVGAGI. Unmatched junction bases numbered 7, after V lost 6 bases and J lost 5 bases.

The chain links TRBV9 to TRBJ2-5, with 9 bases fitting TRBD2. Germline CDR1 SGDLS, CDR2 YYNGEE. The V and J ends lost 0 bases and 2 bases, in that order; junction bases with no gene match: 5. CDR3 length: 16 amino acids. The CDR3 DNA reads as TGTGCCAGCAGCGTAGTGGCTAGCGGGGCACAAGAGACCCAGTACTTC. Translating gives CASSVVASGAQETQYF.

The CDR3 reads CSVLGTLYGYTF. CDR3 nucleotide sequence: TGCAGCGTGTTGGGCACCCTCTATGGCTACACCTTC. The chain links TRBV29-1 to TRBJ1-2; D unclear. Trimming took 6 bases from V and 4 from J, leaving 12 bases between them. Germline V gene data show CDR1 as SQVTM and CDR2 as ANQGSEA. The CDR3 contains 12 residues. Variable domain in full (rest from reference TRBV29-1 and TRBJ1-2): SAVISQKPSRDICQRGTSLTIQCQVDSQVTMMFWYRQQPGQSLTLIATANQGSEATYESGFVIDKFPISRPNLTFSTLTVSNMSPEDSSIYLCSVLGTLYGYTFGSGTRLTVV.

The genes are TRBV30 and TRBJ1-2; D uncertain. Germline values: CDR1 GTSNPN, CDR2 SVGIG (reference sequence). V lost 0 bases and J lost 4, with 15 bases in between. This CDR3 has 15 residues. The CDR3 spells CAWSVLGSGGYGYTF. The CDR3 bases are TGTGCCTGGAGTGTACTTGGCAGTGGAGGCTATGGCTACACCTTC.

This clone was counted a few times. This chain uses TRBV27 with TRBJ2-7; a possible D gene is TRBD2 (5 bases). CDR1 MNHEY and CDR2 SMNVEV come from the germline V gene (reference sequence). V was cut by 1 base and J by 3 bases, with 10 bases left in between. CDR3 size: 14 residues. CDR3 residues: CASSLLGRGYEQYF. In DNA, the CDR3 is TGTGCCAGCAGTTTATTGGGGAGAGGCTACGAGCAGTACTTC.

The CDR3 nucleotides read TGTGCCAGCAGTTTGGGGGGAATCGAGCAGTACTTC. Protein sequence: CASSLGGIEQYF. The chain employs TRBV28 and TRBJ2-7, with a possible D match to TRBD2 (6 bases). V lost 3 bases to trimming and J lost 6 bases, with 9 bases between them. The CDR3 covers 12 residues. CDR1 and CDR2 (germline): MDHEN, SYDVKM.

The chain employs TRBV28 and TRBJ2-3; D might be TRBD2 (6 bases). V was pared by 5 bases and J by 4 bases, with 10 bases between. The CDR3 sequence is 13 residues long. CDR1 is MDHEN, CDR2 SYDVKM, per germline. The CDR3 reads CASSKRGSDTQYF. The CDR3, as DNA: TGTGCCAGCAGTAAACGGGGGTCAGATACGCAGTATTTT.

The chain couples TRBV30 to TRBJ1-1, with 7 positions matching TRBD1. The CDR3 totals 18 residues. Trimming at V came to 4 bases and at J to 4 bases, leaving 21 bases not matched to a gene. Germline V gene sequence: CDR1 GTSNPN, CDR2 SVGIG (reference sequence). The CDR3 DNA is TGTGCCTGGATATTCCCTCCCCAGCAAAACCGGGACAGCACTGAAGCTTTCTTT. It yields the protein CAWIFPPQQNRDSTEAFF.